This T cell receptor beta chain appears in the sequencing data of a study of T cells after yellow fever vaccination. Study at large: Preparation of fractions with low cell numbers was performed using SMART-Seq v4 Ultra Low Input.

TCRdb re-analysed the 5' RACE reads in MiXCR, keeping a single row per CDR3 protein. The sample lists approximately 610,000 distinct CDR3 sequences; roughly a sixth were seen once. This clonotype has a count of ten or more. Unmatched junction bases numbered 5, after V lost 4 bases and J lost 0 bases. The CDR3 contains 15 residues. Germline V gene sequence: CDR1 SGHRS, CDR2 YFSETQ. The V call is TRBV5-1, the J call TRBJ2-3; 7 bases are shared with TRBD1. The material was PBMCs, obtained 5 days after the first yellow fever vaccination. The sequence was collected from a young man who received the YFV17D yellow fever vaccine. This chain's CDR3 is CASSPGQLSTDTQYF. CDR3 DNA: TGCGCCAGCAGCCCGGGACAGCTAAGCACAGATACGCAGTATTTT.